The 32 T cell receptor beta chains below come from one sample, sequenced in a study of OX40 agonist ivuxolimab in advanced cancers. Generated by immunoSEQ multiplex PCR, the TCRdb table keeps only in-frame clones and is missing some. The sample holds some 80,000 clones, about 83% seen once. Source: CD4+ or CD8+ T cells sorted from blood, taken in a trial of the OX40 agonist ivuxolimab. These receptors were taken from an adult with an advanced solid tumor such as melanoma, head and neck, liver or kidney cancer.

The chain is built from TRBV7-2 and TRBJ1-2; the match to TRBD1 covers 9 bases. The CDR3 totals 16 residues. Looked up from germline, CDR1 is SGHTA and CDR2 is FQGNSA. The ends lost 3 bases at V and 6 bases at J; junction bases unmatched: 11. The DNA for the CDR3 is TGTGCCAGCAGCTTGGTCTCGACAGGGGGATATCATGGCTACACCTTC. Translating it yields CASSLVSTGGYHGYTF.

This clone appeared once. This chain connects TRBV30 to TRBJ2-7; TRBD1 matches at 8 bases. From germline, CDR1 is GTSNPN and CDR2 SVGIG (reference sequence). This CDR3 spans 12 amino acids. Germline trimming cut 5 bases from V and 2 bases from J; bases unmatched to any gene: 2. The DNA of the CDR3 is TGTGCCTGGGACAGGGGCCCCTACGAGCAGTACTTC. This gives the protein CAWDRGPYEQYF.

The chain links TRBV11-2 to TRBJ1-3; D remains unclear. There are 14 residues in the CDR3. V gave up 5 bases and J gave up 0 bases, with 8 bases separating them. The V gene's germline CDR1 is SGHAT and CDR2 FQNNGV. The CDR3: CASSPRNSGNTIYF. The DNA of the CDR3 is TGTGCCAGCAGCCCCCGCAACTCTGGAAACACCATATATTTT.

V usage is TRBV4-2 and J usage is TRBJ2-2, with TRBD2 matching over 7 bases. The trim removed 2 bases at V and 2 bases at J, leaving 8 bases unmatched. The CDR3 runs to 17 residues. Germline loops: CDR1 LGHNA, CDR2 YNFKEQ. The CDR3 DNA sequence: TGTGCCAGCAGCCAACGCCCTAGCGGAACTAACACCGGGGAGCTGTTTTTT. It encodes CASSQRPSGTNTGELFF.

The chain carries TRBV7-8 and TRBJ1-3, with D tentatively TRBD1 (6 bases). CDR3 size: 17 residues. V lost 1 base to trimming and J lost 4 bases, with 17 bases between them. Germline V lookup: CDR1 SGHVS, CDR2 FQNEAQ. The CDR3 DNA follows: TGTGCCAGCAGCTTAGGACCAACAGGGAGCAGCGGAAACACCATATATTTT. This sequence encodes CASSLGPTGSSGNTIYF.

V is TRBV7-9 and J is TRBJ2-7; D ambiguous. This CDR3 is built from 16 residues. V was cut by 5 bases and J by 2 bases, with 19 bases left in between. Germline-derived CDR1 and CDR2 are SEHNR and FQNEAQ (reference sequence). CDR3 residues: CASSQTLGRLTYEQYF. The CDR3 DNA reads TGTGCCAGCAGCCAAACCCTCGGGCGGTTGACCTACGAGCAGTACTTC.

V usage is TRBV6-1 and J usage is TRBJ1-3, with TRBD1 matching 7 bases. This CDR3 is 16 amino acids long. Germline trimming cut 1 base from V and 0 bases from J; bases unmatched to any gene: 3. The germline CDR1 and CDR2 sequences are MNHNS and SASEGT. The CDR3: CASSEDPGGSGNTIYF. CDR3 nucleotides: TGTGCCAGCAGTGAAGACCCAGGGGGCTCTGGAAACACCATATATTTT.

J is TRBJ1-1 and V is TRBV7-6; D unresolved. CDR1 SGHVS and CDR2 FNYEAQ come from the germline V gene. The CDR3 spans 13 residues. Trimming took off 1 base at V and 6 bases at J, with 9 bases between the two ends. In DNA, the CDR3 is TGTGCCAGCAGCTTAGGGCCAGTCTCTGAAGCTTTCTTT. Its translation is CASSLGPVSEAFF.

V usage is TRBV6-5 and J usage is TRBJ1-5; D gene uncertain. Trimming stripped 5 bases from V and 0 bases from J, with 11 bases between. The V gene's germline CDR1 is MNHEY and CDR2 SVGAGI. The CDR3 sequence is 15 residues long. The CDR3 nucleotides read TGTGCCAGCAGTACGCTGCGGGATAGCAATCAGCCCCAGCATTTT. Its protein is CASSTLRDSNQPQHF.

This clone was counted between two and nine times. J is TRBJ1-5 and V is TRBV5-1; the D is unclear. V lost 0 bases and J lost 2, with 9 bases in between. The CDR3 is 15 amino acids. The germline V gene has CDR1 SGHRS and CDR2 YFSETQ. The CDR3 reads CASSLGPEGNQPQHF. CDR3 bases: TGCGCCAGCAGCTTGGGGCCCGAGGGCAATCAGCCCCAGCATTTT.

This chain connects TRBV6-1 to TRBJ1-5, with D possibly matching TRBD1 (6 bases). The V end was cut by 6 bases, the J end by 2 bases, with 14 bases between. This CDR3 is 15 amino acids long. The germline CDR1 and CDR2 sequences are MNHNS and SASEGT. CDR3 sequence: CASRQGGRGNQPQHF. In DNA form, the CDR3 reads TGTGCCAGCAGGCAAGGGGGGCGCGGCAATCAGCCCCAGCATTTT.

This rearrangement joins TRBV5-1 to TRBJ1-1, with D unclear. CDR3 size: 13 residues. Germline lookup yields CDR1 SGHRS and CDR2 YFSETQ. V lost 3 bases to trimming and J lost 0 bases, with 6 bases between them. The CDR3 protein is CASSSSMNTEAFF. The DNA of the CDR3 is TGCGCCAGCAGCTCAAGTATGAACACTGAAGCTTTCTTT.

The V gene is TRBV10-3, the J gene TRBJ1-4; possible D gene TRBD1, 6 bases. Trimming took 3 bases from V and 8 from J, leaving 10 bases between them. Per germline, CDR1 ENHRY and CDR2 SYGVKD. This CDR3 is 13 amino acids long. CDR3 sequence (DNA): TGTGCCATCAGTGACAGGGGTCTGGAAAAACTGTTTTTT. Its protein is CAISDRGLEKLFF.

This chain uses TRBV5-1 with TRBJ1-2; 8 bases match TRBD1. In germline, CDR1 is SGHRS, CDR2 YFSETQ. V gave up 2 bases and J gave up 6 bases; unmatched junction bases: 6. This CDR3 comprises 14 residues. For the CDR3, the DNA is TGCGCCAGCAGCTTCACAGGGGGTCGGGATGGCTACACCTTC. Protein: CASSFTGGRDGYTF.

The rearrangement joins TRBV11-3 to TRBJ2-1, with TRBD2 identical over 8 bases. After removal of 5 bases from V and 6 bases from J, the junction contained 9 bases not matched to a gene. CDR3 length: 15 residues. The germline CDR1 and CDR2 sequences are SGHNT and YENEEA. CDR3 DNA: TGTGCCAGCAGCCAGGGGACTAGTAGGAGCAATGAGCAGTTCTTC. Translating gives CASSQGTSRSNEQFF.

The rearrangement uses TRBV18 and TRBJ2-3; TRBD2 agrees at 7 bases. The CDR3 extends over 17 amino acids. V shed 1 base, J shed 6 bases, and the junction held 13 bases outside the gene matches. The germline gives CDR1 KGHSH, CDR2 LQKENI. CDR3 region: CASSPLDSGVLVDTQYF. CDR3 sequence (DNA): TGTGCCAGCTCACCACTAGACAGCGGGGTGTTAGTTGATACGCAGTATTTT.

V and J are TRBV9 and TRBJ2-2, with 7 bases aligning to TRBD2. The CDR3 sequence is 14 residues long. V was pared by 4 bases and J by 8 bases, with 8 bases of the junction left unmatched. Germline V gene sequence: CDR1 SGDLS, CDR2 YYNGEE. Here the CDR3 DNA reads TGTGCCAGCAGCCCGAGCGGGGTCGAGGGGGAGCTGTTTTTT. Encoded protein: CASSPSGVEGELFF. Full variable domain (rest looked up from reference TRBV9 and TRBJ2-2): DSGVTQTPKHLITATGQRVTLRCSPRSGDLSVYWYQQSLDQGLQFLIQYYNGEERAKGNILERFSAQQFPDLHSELNLSSLELGDSALYFCASSPSGVEGELFFGEGSRLTVL.

This clone was counted once. The chain has TRBV7-9 and TRBJ1-5; D is perhaps TRBD1 (5 bases). The CDR3 contains 15 residues. V lost 4 bases to trimming and J lost 5 bases, with 15 bases between them. Germline assignment: CDR1 SEHNR and CDR2 FQNEAQ (reference sequence). CDR3: CASSSTGGWDQPQHF. The CDR3 DNA reads TGTGCCAGCAGCTCCACGGGGGGATGGGATCAGCCCCAGCATTTT.

The chain recombines TRBV7-2 with TRBJ2-7; maybe TRBD1 (6 bases). The germline CDR1 and CDR2 sequences are SGHTA and FQGNSA. The CDR3 contains 14 residues. Trimming took off 4 bases at V and 0 bases at J, with 10 bases between the two ends. The CDR3 protein is CASSYTGSSYEQYF. The DNA of the CDR3 is TGTGCCAGCAGCTACACAGGGAGCTCCTACGAGCAGTACTTC.

The gene calls are TRBV11-3 and TRBJ2-1; 9 bases line up with TRBD2. The V and J ends lost 8 bases and 8 bases, in that order; junction bases with no gene match: 7. Per germline, CDR1 SGHNT and CDR2 YENEEA. There are 13 residues in the CDR3. Here the CDR3 reads CASGSGRHYEQFF. CDR3 in DNA: TGTGCCAGCGGTAGCGGGAGACATTATGAGCAGTTCTTC.

The chain couples TRBV7-6 to TRBJ2-7; TRBD2 matches 10 bases. The CDR3 has 16 amino acids. Germline V gives CDR1 SGHVS, CDR2 FNYEAQ. Losses at the gene ends were 2 bases for V and 1 base for J; bases not matched to a gene: 5. CDR3 loop: CASSLYSGRVSYEQYF. The CDR3 DNA is TGTGCCAGCAGCTTATACAGCGGGAGGGTTTCCTACGAGCAGTACTTC.

This clone was seen a handful of times. The V and J genes are TRBV6-1 and TRBJ2-7, with D perhaps given as TRBD1 or TRBD2 (5 bases each). Per the germline V gene, CDR1 is MNHNS and CDR2 is SASEGT. V lost 7 bases, J lost 4 bases, and 17 bases lay in between. The CDR3 is 14 amino acids. As DNA, the CDR3 is TGTGCCAGCACCCCACAGAAAGGGACGTACGAGCAGTACTTC. Amino acids: CASTPQKGTYEQYF.

V usage is TRBV19 and J usage is TRBJ2-5; no clear D gene. The V gene's germline CDR1 is LNHDA and CDR2 SQIVND (reference sequence). The CDR3 covers 11 residues. Trimming left V 3 bases short and J 8 bases short, with 7 bases between. CDR3 amino acids: CASSIAQTQYF. The CDR3 bases are TGTGCCAGTAGTATCGCGCAAACCCAGTACTTC.

This chain uses TRBV13 with TRBJ2-1, with a weak D call TRBD1 (6 bases). There are 14 residues in the CDR3. Trimming cost V 5 bases and J 6 bases, with 14 bases left between them. Germline V gives CDR1 PRHDT, CDR2 FYEKMQ (reference sequence). CDR3 bases: TGTGCCAGCAGCCCCCGGGACAAGCTCAATGAGCAGTTCTTC. Its protein is CASSPRDKLNEQFF.

The V call is TRBV7-8, the J call TRBJ1-6; possibly TRBD1 for D (5 bases). Germline assignment: CDR1 SGHVS and CDR2 FQNEAQ. CDR3 length: 14 residues. Deletions cut 5 bases from V and 8 bases from J, with 13 bases between. The DNA for the CDR3 is TGTGCCAGCAGCCCAGAGGAGGGGTATTCACCCCTCCACTTT. Translation gives CASSPEEGYSPLHF.

The chain joins TRBV6-1 to TRBJ1-4, with unresolved D. Germline V gene data show CDR1 as MNHNS and CDR2 as SASEGT. The V end lost 0 bases, the J end lost 4 bases, and 3 bases lay between the germline ends. The CDR3 covers 13 residues. CDR3 loop: CASSEALNEKLFF. For the CDR3, the DNA is TGTGCCAGCAGTGAAGCACTTAATGAAAAACTGTTTTTT.

This chain links TRBV2 with TRBJ1-4; TRBD1 agrees at 7 bases. CDR1 is SNHLY and CDR2 is FYNNEI in the germline V gene. The CDR3 totals 14 residues. The V gene end was trimmed by 4 bases and the J gene end by 7 bases; junction bases not matched to a gene: 6. The CDR3 DNA reads as TGTGCCAGCAGTGTCCAGGGGGGTAGTGAAAAACTGTTTTTT. It specifies CASSVQGGSEKLFF.

The V call is TRBV6-5, the J call TRBJ2-7; D not certain. Germline lookup yields CDR1 MNHEY and CDR2 SVGAGI. The CDR3 is made up of 13 amino acids. V was cut by 6 bases and J by 0 bases, with 9 bases left in between. The CDR3 coding sequence is TGTGCCAGCAGCCGAGACGGCTCCTACGAGCAGTACTTC. It is translated as CASSRDGSYEQYF.

J is TRBJ2-2 and V is TRBV7-6; TRBD2 matches 7 bases. The trim removed 5 bases at V and 6 bases at J, leaving 30 bases unmatched. Germline V lookup: CDR1 SGHVS, CDR2 FNYEAQ. This CDR3 region has 22 residues. The CDR3 sequence is CASSLPREWKPGLQIMAGELFF. The CDR3 DNA sequence: TGTGCCAGCAGCCTTCCCCGCGAATGGAAACCGGGACTACAAATAATGGCCGGGGAGCTGTTTTTT.

The chain is built from TRBV15 and TRBJ2-2; the match to TRBD1 covers 9 bases. This CDR3 has 20 residues. Germline-derived CDR1 and CDR2 are LNHNV and YYDKDF (reference sequence). With 3 bases clipped from V and 5 bases from J, the junction kept 19 bases outside the gene matches. CDR3 sequence reads: CATSRGTGRPSAYLTGELFF. CDR3 sequence (DNA): TGTGCCACCAGCAGGGGGACAGGGCGTCCCAGTGCTTACTTAACCGGGGAGCTGTTTTTT.

The gene calls are TRBV30 and TRBJ1-2; TRBD1 is a possible D gene (5 bases). This CDR3 is 13 amino acids long. Germline V gene lookup returns CDR1 GTSNPN and CDR2 SVGIG (reference sequence). V was clipped by 1 base and J by 7 bases, with 13 bases between them. CDR3: CAWSGALGVGYTF. For the CDR3, the DNA is TGTGCCTGGAGTGGGGCTTTGGGGGTTGGCTACACCTTC.

The chain uses TRBV5-3 and TRBJ2-2; 7 bases are a match to TRBD2. TRBV5-3 is annotated as an ORF whose role is uncertain. The CDR3 loop spans 16 amino acids. Trimming removed 1 base from V and 6 bases from J; junction bases left unmatched: 9. DNA of the CDR3: TGTGCCAGAAGCTTGATCCGAGGGAGGGCCGCCGGGGAGCTGTTTTTT. Its translation is CARSLIRGRAAGELFF.